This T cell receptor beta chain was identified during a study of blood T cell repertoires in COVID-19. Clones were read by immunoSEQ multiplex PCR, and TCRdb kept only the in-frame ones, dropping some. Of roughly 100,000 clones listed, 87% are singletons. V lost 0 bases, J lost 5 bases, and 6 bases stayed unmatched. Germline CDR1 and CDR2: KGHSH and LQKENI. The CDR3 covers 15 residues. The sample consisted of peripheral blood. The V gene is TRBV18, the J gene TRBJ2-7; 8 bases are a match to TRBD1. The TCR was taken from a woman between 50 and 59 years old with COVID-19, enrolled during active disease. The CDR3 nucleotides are TGTGCCAGCTCACCACCGAGGACAGGGTGGAACGAGCAGTACTTC. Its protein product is CASSPPRTGWNEQYF.